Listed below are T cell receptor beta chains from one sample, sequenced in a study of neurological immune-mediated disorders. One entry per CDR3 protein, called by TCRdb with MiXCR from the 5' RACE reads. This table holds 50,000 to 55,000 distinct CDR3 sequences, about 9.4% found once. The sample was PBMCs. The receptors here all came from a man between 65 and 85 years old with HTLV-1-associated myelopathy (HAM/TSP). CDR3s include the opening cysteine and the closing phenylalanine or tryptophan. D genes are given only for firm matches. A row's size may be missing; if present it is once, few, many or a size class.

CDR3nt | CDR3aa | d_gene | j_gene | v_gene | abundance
TGCGCCAGCAGCCCGGGCGCTGGTAGTGGTGAAGCTTTCTTT | CASSPGAGSGEAFF | . | TRBJ1-1 | TRBV5-1 | many
TGTGCCAGCAGCGGGACCACAGATACGCAGTATTTT | CASSGTTDTQYF | . | TRBJ2-3 | TRBV9 | many
TGCAGTGCTTACAGCCAGGGGGCCCAGTACTTC | CSAYSQGAQYF | TRBD1 | TRBJ2-5 | TRBV20-1 | many
TGCGCCAGCAGCTCAAAAACTAGCGGGAGTTCCCACGAGCAGTACTTC | CASSSKTSGSSHEQYF | TRBD2 | TRBJ2-7 | TRBV5-1 | many
TGTGCCAGCAGTTTAGAGGGCCTCTCCTACAATGAGCAGTTCTTC | CASSLEGLSYNEQFF | . | TRBJ2-1 | TRBV6-1 | many
TGTGCCAGCGGACCGGGACTAGCTATCTACGAGCAGTACTTC | CASGPGLAIYEQYF | TRBD2 | TRBJ2-7 | TRBV6-2/TRBV6-3 | few
TGTGCCGGCACTACAGGGGCCGGAACTGAAGCTTTCTTT | CAGTTGAGTEAFF | TRBD1 | TRBJ1-1 | TRBV12-3/TRBV12-4 | .
TGCAGTGCCTCAGGGGACGGGAATAACATTCAGTACTTC | CSASGDGNNIQYF | . | TRBJ2-4 | TRBV20-1 | many
TGCGCCAGCAGGAATCCGGGCCCCCCCACTGAAGCTTTCTTT | CASRNPGPPTEAFF | . | TRBJ1-1 | TRBV5-1 | few
TGTGCCAGCAGTTACGTAGGGACCCCGAAAAAGCAGTACTTC | CASSYVGTPKKQYF | . | TRBJ2-7 | TRBV6-2/TRBV6-3 | many
TGCAGCGTTGAACCCCCCGCCGGAAGAGTTTACGAGCAGTACTTC | CSVEPPAGRVYEQYF | . | TRBJ2-7 | TRBV29-1 | many
TGCAGCGTTTTGATTCAGGGCACTGAAGCTTTCTTT | CSVLIQGTEAFF | . | TRBJ1-1 | TRBV29-1 | many
TGTGCCAGCAGCCCTTTCGGCCGGAGCTCCTACAATGAGCAGTTCTTC | CASSPFGRSSYNEQFF | . | TRBJ2-1 | TRBV7-3 | many
TGTGCCAGCACCCTCATGGGGGACACTGAAGCTTTCTTT | CASTLMGDTEAFF | . | TRBJ1-1 | TRBV7-9 | few
TGTGCCACCCGCCTTCGACACGACATTGCTGGGGCCAACGTCCTGACTTTC | CATRLRHDIAGANVLTF | . | TRBJ2-6 | TRBV27 | many
TGTGCCAGCAGCCCTCCCCGCATTCCGTCTGAGCAGTTCTTC | CASSPPRIPSEQFF | . | TRBJ2-1 | TRBV7-2 | many
TGTGCCAGCAGCGGGGATACGCAGTATTTT | CASSGDTQYF | . | TRBJ2-3 | TRBV4-2 | .
TGTGCCAGCAGTTTTCCCGGCTGGCAAGAGACCCAGTACTTC | CASSFPGWQETQYF | . | TRBJ2-5 | TRBV28 | many
TGTGCCAGCAGCTTAAGTAGGAACACTAATGAGCAGTTCTTC | CASSLSRNTNEQFF | . | TRBJ2-1 | TRBV7-2 | many
TGTGCCAGCAGTGTCCGGGACGGACCCTACGAGCAGTACTTC | CASSVRDGPYEQYF | . | TRBJ2-7 | TRBV6-5 | few
TGTGCCAGCAGTCGGACTAGCGGGGAGGGAGATACGCAGTATTTT | CASSRTSGEGDTQYF | . | TRBJ2-3 | TRBV21-1 | many
TGCAGTGCTAGGCGAGGGGCGGTGGGCTACACCTTC | CSARRGAVGYTF | . | TRBJ1-2 | TRBV20-1 | .